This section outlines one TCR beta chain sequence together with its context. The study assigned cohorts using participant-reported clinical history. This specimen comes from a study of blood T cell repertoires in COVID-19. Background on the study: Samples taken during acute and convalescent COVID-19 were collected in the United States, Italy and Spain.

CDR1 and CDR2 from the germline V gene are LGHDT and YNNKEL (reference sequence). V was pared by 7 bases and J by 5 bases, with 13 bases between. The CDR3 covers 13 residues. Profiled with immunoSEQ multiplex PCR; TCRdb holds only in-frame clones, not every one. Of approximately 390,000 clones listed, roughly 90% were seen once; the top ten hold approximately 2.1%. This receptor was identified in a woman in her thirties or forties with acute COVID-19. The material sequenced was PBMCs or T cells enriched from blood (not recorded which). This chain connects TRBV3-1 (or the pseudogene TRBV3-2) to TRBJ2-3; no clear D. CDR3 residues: CASNHAPEDTQYF. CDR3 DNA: TGTGCCAGCAACCATGCCCCAGAAGATACGCAGTATTTT.